The 18 T cell receptor beta chains listed next were all sequenced from one sample in a study of blood T cell repertoires in COVID-19. Clones were read by immunoSEQ multiplex PCR, and TCRdb kept only the in-frame ones, dropping some. The sample records fewer than 150,000 clones, more than 65% being singletons. The sample taken for sequencing was peripheral blood. All receptors derive from a man aged 45-60 years with acute or convalescent COVID-19.

The chain has TRBV7-3 and TRBJ1-3; D unclear. The CDR3 loop spans 16 amino acids. The V end was cut by 0 bases, the J end by 0 bases, with 9 bases between. CDR1 and CDR2 (germline): SGHTA, FQGTGA. The chain's CDR3 is CASSLTADSSGNTIYF. The CDR3 DNA is TGTGCCAGCAGCTTAACTGCGGATAGCTCTGGAAACACCATATATTTT.

J is TRBJ2-5 and V is TRBV7-3, with D perhaps matching TRBD2 (5 bases). The germline V gene encodes CDR1 SGHTA and CDR2 FQGTGA. The CDR3 length is 13 residues. V lost 1 base and J lost 5, with 8 bases in between. The CDR3 here is CASSLRGLETQYF. In nucleotides, the CDR3 is TGTGCCAGCAGCTTAAGAGGGTTGGAGACCCAGTACTTC.

The chain links TRBV5-1 to TRBJ2-1; 10 bases fit TRBD2. This CDR3 contains 15 residues. The J segment lost 6 bases and the V segment lost 1 base, leaving 4 bases of the junction unmatched. CDR1 SGHRS and CDR2 YFSETQ come from the germline V gene. The CDR3 coding sequence is TGCGCCAGCAGCTTGTCACTAGCGGGGCCCAATGAGCAGTTCTTC. Translation: CASSLSLAGPNEQFF.

V and J are TRBV24-1 and TRBJ1-2, with D possibly matching TRBD1 (5 bases). Trimming pared 3 bases from V and 7 bases from J, leaving 17 bases between. This CDR3 region has 15 residues. Germline V lookup: CDR1 KGHDR, CDR2 SFDVKD. The CDR3 loop reads CATSDPTANGRGYTF. CDR3 bases: TGTGCCACCAGTGATCCGACAGCTAACGGGCGTGGCTACACCTTC.

V usage is TRBV28 and J usage is TRBJ1-2, with no clear D. Germline CDR1 and CDR2: MDHEN and SYDVKM. This CDR3 region has 13 residues. Between the trimmed V and J ends, which lost 3 bases and 4 bases, there was a span of 9 bases. CDR3 sequence reads: CASSFSDIYGYTF. CDR3 DNA sequence: TGTGCCAGCAGTTTCTCAGATATCTATGGCTACACCTTC.

The chain recombines TRBV5-1 with TRBJ1-2, with D possibly matching TRBD1 (5 bases). Per germline, CDR1 SGHRS and CDR2 YFSETQ. The CDR3 extends over 15 amino acids. V lost 5 bases and J 3 bases, leaving 17 bases between the germline ends. CDR3 nucleotide sequence: TGCGCCAGCAGTCATAGGGCCGGAGGGGACTATGGCTACACCTTC. Translating gives CASSHRAGGDYGYTF.

The rearrangement joins TRBV19 to TRBJ1-1, with D uncertain. CDR3 length: 13 residues. V lost 4 bases, J lost 5 bases, and 11 bases lay in between. Germline V gene lookup returns CDR1 LNHDA and CDR2 SQIVND (reference sequence). CDR3 in DNA: TGTGCCAGTAGTAGGCTAGCGGAGACTGAAGCTTTCTTT. It codes for CASSRLAETEAFF.

The chain couples TRBV6-6 to TRBJ1-3; a possible D gene is TRBD1 (5 bases). Trimming left V 0 bases short and J 7 bases short, with 10 bases between. Germline CDR1 is MNHNY and CDR2 is SVGAGI (reference sequence). This CDR3 contains 14 residues. The CDR3 loop is CASSYSWGENTIYF. For the CDR3, the DNA is TGTGCCAGCAGTTACTCTTGGGGGGAGAACACCATATATTTT.

V is TRBV14 and J is TRBJ2-2, with D possibly being TRBD2 (5 bases). CDR1 and CDR2 (germline): SGHDN, FVKESK. The V gene lost 6 bases and the J gene lost 0 bases, with 8 bases spanning the gap. The CDR3 is 14 amino acids. The CDR3 DNA follows: TGTGCCAGCAGGCGGACTCCGAACACCGGGGAGCTGTTTTTT. It specifies CASRRTPNTGELFF.

The chain is built from TRBV6-5 and TRBJ1-2, with 8 positions matching TRBD1. There are 16 residues in the CDR3. V was clipped by 0 bases and J by 8 bases; unmatched bases: 11. Looked up from germline, CDR1 is MNHEY and CDR2 is SVGAGI. CDR3 residues: CASSYSVDRAGGGYTF. The CDR3 DNA reads TGTGCCAGCAGTTACTCGGTGGACAGGGCCGGTGGGGGCTACACCTTC.

The rearrangement links TRBV24-1 to TRBJ1-5; D might be TRBD1 (5 bases). Germline V gene lookup returns CDR1 KGHDR and CDR2 SFDVKD. V was shortened by 5 bases and J by 4 bases, with 8 bases between the two germline ends. The CDR3 covers 13 residues. The CDR3 bases are TGTGCCACCAGTGGCGGGGGTAATCAGCCCCAGCATTTT. It specifies CATSGGGNQPQHF.

The V call is TRBV3-1 (or the pseudogene TRBV3-2), the J call TRBJ1-2; the D gene is possibly TRBD1 (5 bases). The germline CDR1 and CDR2 sequences are LGHDT and YNNKEL (reference sequence). The CDR3 is made up of 14 amino acids. V lost 1 base, J lost 7 bases, and 13 bases lay in between. The CDR3 coding sequence is TGTGCCAGCAGCCAAGCAGGGAGGGACGGTGGCTACACCTTC. Translating it yields CASSQAGRDGGYTF.

The chain couples TRBV2 to TRBJ2-3; D possibly corresponds to TRBD1 (6 bases). Between the trimmed V and J ends, which lost 2 bases and 4 bases, there was a span of 13 bases. Germline CDR1 reads SNHLY; CDR2 reads FYNNEI. There are 15 residues in the CDR3. CDR3 region: CASSEQGSRADTQYF. The CDR3 DNA is TGTGCCAGCAGTGAACAGGGGTCGAGGGCAGATACGCAGTATTTT.

This chain joins TRBV3-1 (or the pseudogene TRBV3-2) and TRBJ2-6, with a tentative D call TRBD1 (5 bases). CDR3 size: 17 residues. The V end lost 1 base, the J end lost 0 bases, and 10 bases lay between the germline ends. CDR1 is LGHDT and CDR2 is YNNKEL in the germline V gene (reference sequence). The CDR3 nucleotides read TGTGCCAGCAGCCAAGGCAGGGCCAGCTCTGGGGCCAACGTCCTGACTTTC. Translating it yields CASSQGRASSGANVLTF.

The chain employs TRBV7-6 and TRBJ2-2; the D gene is possibly TRBD2 (5 bases). Germline assignment: CDR1 SGHVS and CDR2 FNYEAQ. Deletions cut 3 bases from V and 3 bases from J, with 11 bases between. This CDR3 spans 15 amino acids. The CDR3 sequence is CASSFGVTDTGELFF. CDR3 coding DNA: TGTGCCAGCAGCTTCGGGGTTACGGACACCGGGGAGCTGTTTTTT.

The J gene is TRBJ1-3, the V gene TRBV10-1, with TRBD1 matching over 11 bases. Trimming at V came to 6 bases and at J to 5 bases, leaving 6 bases not matched to a gene. CDR3 length: 15 residues. Germline CDR1 and CDR2: WNHNN and SYGVQD (reference sequence). CDR3 region: CASRLGQGARNTIYF. CDR3 DNA: TGCGCCAGCAGGCTTGGACAGGGGGCCCGAAACACCATATATTTT.

The V gene is TRBV9, the J gene TRBJ1-6, with D unclear. V shed 4 bases and J shed 10 bases, with 15 bases lying between them. Germline lookup yields CDR1 SGDLS and CDR2 YYNGEE. The CDR3 consists of 14 residues. As DNA, the CDR3 is TGTGCCAGCAGCCGCGACCCCGCGGAGTCACCCCTCCACTTT. This codes for CASSRDPAESPLHF.

The genes are TRBV19 and TRBJ1-2, with TRBD1 matching over 8 bases. V shed 3 bases, J shed 4 bases, and the junction held 4 bases outside the gene matches. The CDR3 length is 14 residues. Germline CDR1 reads LNHDA; CDR2 reads SQIVND (reference sequence). CDR3 bases: TGTGCCAGTAGTATCGGGACAGGTACCTATGGCTACACCTTC. This gives the protein CASSIGTGTYGYTF.